The rows below give T cell receptor beta chains drawn from one sample of a study of shared clonotypes between healthy human individuals. Clones were sequenced by immunoSEQ multiplex PCR, and TCRdb holds only the in-frame ones, with some missing. In the table there are 2 million to 3 million clones, roughly 93% of which are singletons. The sequencing input was naive CD4+ T cells from PBMCs. The receptors stem from a man between 18 and 35 years old in good health. Some clones in this sample may be carry-over from other donors' samples. The CDR3 runs from the conserved cysteine through the conserved F or W. A D gene is named only where the DNA matches it firmly. Only some rows state a clone size, as once, few, many or a class for expanded clones.

cdr3_nt: TGTGCCAGCAGCCCCCCGGTCGTGCCCGGGGAGCTGTTTTTT; cdr3_aa: CASSPPVVPGELFF; clone_size: NA; d_call: NA; v_call: TRBV7-9; j_call: TRBJ2-2
cdr3_nt: TGTGCCAGCAGCCCGAGGAGGGAGTATGGCTACACCTTC; cdr3_aa: CASSPRREYGYTF; clone_size: NA; d_call: NA; v_call: TRBV28; j_call: TRBJ1-2
cdr3_nt: TGTGCCAGCAGTCAAAAGCAGGGGGCTTCCTACGAGCAGTACTTC; cdr3_aa: CASSQKQGASYEQYF; clone_size: NA; d_call: TRBD1; v_call: TRBV6-6; j_call: TRBJ2-7
cdr3_nt: TGTGCCAGCAGCTCCGTCGGGGGGAACACCGGGGAGCTGTTTTTT; cdr3_aa: CASSSVGGNTGELFF; clone_size: NA; d_call: NA; v_call: TRBV7-3; j_call: TRBJ2-2
cdr3_nt: TGTGCCTGGGGGAAAGAGATAGCCAAAAACATTCAGTACTTC; cdr3_aa: CAWGKEIAKNIQYF; clone_size: NA; d_call: NA; v_call: TRBV30; j_call: TRBJ2-4
cdr3_nt: TGTGCCAGCAGCTTCTGGACTAGCGGACAAGAGACCCAGTACTTC; cdr3_aa: CASSFWTSGQETQYF; clone_size: NA; d_call: TRBD2; v_call: TRBV7-6; j_call: TRBJ2-5
cdr3_nt: TGTGCCAGCAGCCCCGGGAGGGGGGCGGTTGAAAAACTGTTTTTT; cdr3_aa: CASSPGRGAVEKLFF; clone_size: once; d_call: NA; v_call: TRBV7-8; j_call: TRBJ1-4
cdr3_nt: TGTGCCAGCACCCCCTCTAGCGGGACCCCCTACGAGCAGTACTTC; cdr3_aa: CASTPSSGTPYEQYF; clone_size: NA; d_call: TRBD2; v_call: TRBV5-5; j_call: TRBJ2-7
cdr3_nt: TGTGCCAGCAGCCCGCCGGACAGGGGTGACAATGAGCAGTTCTTC; cdr3_aa: CASSPPDRGDNEQFF; clone_size: NA; d_call: TRBD1; v_call: TRBV5-4; j_call: TRBJ2-1
cdr3_nt: TGTGCCAGCAGCTTAGAATGGGTCCCCGGGGAGCTGTTTTTT; cdr3_aa: CASSLEWVPGELFF; clone_size: NA; d_call: NA; v_call: TRBV11-2; j_call: TRBJ2-2